Sequencing of this T cell receptor (beta chain) was carried out in a study of cytomegalovirus exposure and HLA in healthy donors (dated by TCRdb to between 2016 and 2019). Study-level background: A later analysis indicated that the 95 to 150 validation repertoires were generated on the platform also employed for the approximately 690 repertoires of the first cohort. The study was designed to test whether signatures of past pathogen exposure could be identified by cataloging public T cell receptors. A separate validation cohort of approximately 120 different subjects was used in addition to the 666-subject first cohort. To predict cytomegalovirus infection status, the study combined high-throughput TCR immunosequencing, statistical association of individual TCRs with disease status, and machine learning. What the work shows at the level of the full study, not this receptor alone: Most TCR sequences were seen in very few donors, while some public TCRs were found in many individuals. The classifier was reported to diagnose cytomegalovirus status with high specificity and sensitivity in both the original cohort and the validation cohort. In vitro tests confirmed that a few of the cytomegalovirus-associated TCR beta chains recognize cytomegalovirus antigens. A later analysis lacked HLA typing for the validation cohort, so it scored co-occurrence in that cohort across all 110 or so repertoires. According to the authors, the approach could potentially be generalized to other disease states and immunological phenotypes. The study gave a list of 150 to 200 TCR beta chains associated with cytomegalovirus. A later analysis found that TCRs clustered in the first cohort also tended to co-occur in the roughly 120 validation repertoires, with approximately 94% of cluster scores above 0.

Spanning cysteine to phenylalanine, the CDR3 consists of 15 amino acids. Only the CDR3 region is kept as DNA, spanning 45 bases read in frame from base 1. From V the trimming removes 7 bases and from J it removes 5 bases, while the gene matches leave 11 bases of the junction unaccounted for. From the germline V gene (reference sequence), CDR1 is LNHDA and CDR2 is SQIVND. Donors formed part of the validation cohort, which comprised 120 or so subjects and was distinct from the first cohort of 550 to 850 subjects. Note on this clone: Its target antigen remains unknown. No base quality information exists; no much larger clone differs at one position.

Libraries were made using the immunoSEQ multiplex PCR assay. In the original analysis: To diagnose cytomegalovirus status from the catalog of TCR beta chain sequences, a statistical classification framework was built. TCRdb obtained this table from immuneACCESS and retained in-frame rearrangements with V and J assigned. These tables miss some clones; where compared with another copy, unresolved V genes account for less than half of the shortfall, and the remainder is unexplained. The DNA gave D and trimming, while V, J and clone size come from that table. The sample table lists almost 70,000 clones, nearly 96% of them with a count of one. The top ten clonotypes cover roughly 4.3% of the sample.

The rearrangement joined TRBV19 to TRBJ2-3, with 8 bases aligning to TRBD2. This TCR was recovered from a young woman in good health and CMV-seropositive. The specimen was PBMCs. The CDR3 loop reads CASTSTGRAQDTQYF. The sequenced DNA: TGTGCCAGTACCTCTACCGGGAGGGCCCAAGATACGCAGTATTTT.